This TCR beta chain was profiled in a study of technical replicates of blood from a few donors. Sequencing was performed with immunoSEQ multiplex PCR; in TCRdb, only in-frame clones are kept and a portion is missing. The data show tens of thousands of clones, over 85% seen once. The V and J ends lost 3 bases and 7 bases, in that order; junction bases with no gene match: 5. CDR3 length equals 14 residues. The germline V gene has CDR1 SGDLS and CDR2 YYNGEE. The V gene is TRBV9, the J gene TRBJ1-3; 9 bases agree with TRBD1. The receptor comes from a human donor in good health. Some clones in this sample may be carry-over from other donors' samples. Sequencing was performed on PBMCs. The CDR3 DNA reads TGTGCCAGCAGCGCCGGACAGGGGTGGAACACCATATATTTT. Protein product: CASSAGQGWNTIYF.